This T cell receptor (beta chain) was identified in a study of T cell changes during pregnancy in multiple sclerosis. The V end lost 8 bases, the J end lost 4 bases, and 12 bases lay between the germline ends. This CDR3 has 13 amino acids. Germline V gives CDR1 MNHNS, CDR2 SASEGT. TCRdb's copy holds only in-frame clones and misses some; the assay was immunoSEQ multiplex PCR. The repertoire has roughly 110,000 clones, about 94% of them found once; the top ten carry about 1.5%. The TCR comes from a female donor with multiple sclerosis, enrolled in a pregnancy study. This chain joins TRBV6-1 and TRBJ1-3, with D possibly TRBD1 on 6 matching bases. The sequences come from peripheral blood, collected in the third trimester of pregnancy. In nucleotides, the CDR3 is TGTGCCAGCGGGGGCGTGAGGGGAAACACCATATATTTT. The encoded protein is CASGGVRGNTIYF.